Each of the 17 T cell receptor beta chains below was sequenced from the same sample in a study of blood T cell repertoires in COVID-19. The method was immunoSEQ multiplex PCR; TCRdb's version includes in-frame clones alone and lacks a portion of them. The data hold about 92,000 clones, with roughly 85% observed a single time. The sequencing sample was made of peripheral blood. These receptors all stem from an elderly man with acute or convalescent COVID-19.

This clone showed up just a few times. CDR3 sequence: CASSIQAEIGEQYF. DNA for the CDR3: TGTGCCAGTAGTATTCAAGCGGAGATAGGCGAGCAGTACTTC. This chain joins TRBV19 and TRBJ2-7, with TRBD2 as a possible D gene (5 bases). Germline V lookup: CDR1 LNHDA, CDR2 SQIVND (reference sequence). The CDR3 consists of 14 residues. V shed 3 bases and J shed 6 bases, with 15 bases lying between them. The full variable domain, with the rest looked up from reference TRBV19 and TRBJ2-7, is DGGITQSPKYLFRKEGQNVTLSCEQNLNHDAMYWYRQDPGQGLRLIYYSQIVNDFQKGDIAEGYSVSREKKESFPLTVTSAQKNPTAFYLCASSIQAEIGEQYFGPGTRLTVT.

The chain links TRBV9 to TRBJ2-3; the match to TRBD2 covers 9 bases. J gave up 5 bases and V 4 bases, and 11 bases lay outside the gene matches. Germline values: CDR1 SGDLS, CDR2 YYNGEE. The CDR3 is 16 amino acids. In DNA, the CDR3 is TGTGCCAGCAGCTCATGGGGCGGGAGGGTTGAAGATACGCAGTATTTT. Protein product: CASSSWGGRVEDTQYF.

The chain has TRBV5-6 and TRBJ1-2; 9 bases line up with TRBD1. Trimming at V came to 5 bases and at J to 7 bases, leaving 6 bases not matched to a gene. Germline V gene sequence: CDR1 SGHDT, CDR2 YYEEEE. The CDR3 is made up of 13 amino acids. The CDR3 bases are TGTGCCAGCAGTATACAGGGGGCTGGTGGCTACACCTTC. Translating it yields CASSIQGAGGYTF.

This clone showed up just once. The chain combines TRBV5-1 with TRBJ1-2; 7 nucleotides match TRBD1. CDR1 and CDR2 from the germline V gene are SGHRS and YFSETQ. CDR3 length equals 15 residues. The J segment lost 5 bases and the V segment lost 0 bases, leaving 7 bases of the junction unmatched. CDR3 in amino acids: CASSLATGVGYGYTF. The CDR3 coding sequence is TGCGCCAGCAGCTTGGCCACAGGGGTCGGATATGGCTACACCTTC.

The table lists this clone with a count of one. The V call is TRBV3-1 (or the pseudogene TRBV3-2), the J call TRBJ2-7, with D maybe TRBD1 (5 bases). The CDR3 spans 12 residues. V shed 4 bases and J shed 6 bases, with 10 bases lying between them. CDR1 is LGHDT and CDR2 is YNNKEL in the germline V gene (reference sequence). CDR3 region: CASSPDTGEQYF. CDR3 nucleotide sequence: TGTGCCAGCAGCCCGGACACGGGCGAGCAGTACTTC.

The CDR3 DNA reads as TGTGCCAGCAGTTTATCGGTGGGAGTAGGAAACACCATATATTTT. It encodes CASSLSVGVGNTIYF. The chain couples TRBV27 to TRBJ1-3; D not resolved. Germline loops: CDR1 MNHEY, CDR2 SMNVEV (reference sequence). V was pared by 0 bases and J by 4 bases, with 10 bases between. There are 15 residues in the CDR3.

For the CDR3, the DNA is TGTGCCAGCAGCCCAAGGACAGAAGCTTTCTTT. Protein: CASSPRTEAFF. The gene calls are TRBV6-2 or TRBV6-3 and TRBJ1-1, with D maybe TRBD1 (5 bases). The CDR3 consists of 11 residues. The germline V gene has CDR1 MNHEY and CDR2 SVGEGT. Trimming shortened V by 6 bases and J by 8 bases, and 10 bases separated the two germline ends.

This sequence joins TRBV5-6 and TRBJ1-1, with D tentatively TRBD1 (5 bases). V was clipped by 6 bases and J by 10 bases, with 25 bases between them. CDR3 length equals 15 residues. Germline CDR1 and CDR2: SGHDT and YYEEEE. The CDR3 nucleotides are TGTGCCAGCAAATTTACCGACTCCGACGAAGGGGTAGCTTTCTTT. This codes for CASKFTDSDEGVAFF.

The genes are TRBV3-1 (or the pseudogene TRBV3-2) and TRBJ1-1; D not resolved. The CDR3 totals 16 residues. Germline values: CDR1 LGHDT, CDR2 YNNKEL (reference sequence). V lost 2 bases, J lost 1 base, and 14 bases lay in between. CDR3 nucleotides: TGTGCCAGCAGCCAAAACAGCCAACGTAGGAACACTGAAGCTTTCTTT. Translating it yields CASSQNSQRRNTEAFF.

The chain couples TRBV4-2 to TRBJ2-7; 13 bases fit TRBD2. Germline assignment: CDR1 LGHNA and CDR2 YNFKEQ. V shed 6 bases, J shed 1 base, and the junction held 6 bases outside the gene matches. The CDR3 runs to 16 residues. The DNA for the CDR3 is TGTGCCAGCAGGTCCCCGGGACTAGCGGGATCCTACGAGCAGTACTTC. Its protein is CASRSPGLAGSYEQYF.

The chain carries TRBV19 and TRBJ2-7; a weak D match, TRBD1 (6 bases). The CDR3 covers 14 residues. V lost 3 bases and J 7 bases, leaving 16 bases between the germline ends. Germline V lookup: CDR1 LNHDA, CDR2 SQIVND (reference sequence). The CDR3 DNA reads TGTGCCAGTAGTATCTCCAGGGGAATTGAGGAGCAGTACTTC. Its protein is CASSISRGIEEQYF.

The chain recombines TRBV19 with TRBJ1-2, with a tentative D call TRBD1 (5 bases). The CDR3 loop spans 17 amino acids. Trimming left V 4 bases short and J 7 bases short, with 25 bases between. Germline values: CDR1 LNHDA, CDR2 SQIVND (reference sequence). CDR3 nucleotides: TGTGCCAGTAGTACTTTGTCCGGACCCCGGAGGGGATCTGGCTACACCTTC. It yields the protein CASSTLSGPRRGSGYTF.

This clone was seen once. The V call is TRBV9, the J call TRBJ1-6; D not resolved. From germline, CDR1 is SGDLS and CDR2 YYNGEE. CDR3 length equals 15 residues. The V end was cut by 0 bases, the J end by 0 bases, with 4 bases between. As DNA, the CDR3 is TGTGCCAGCAGCGTAGAGAGCTCCTATAATTCACCCCTCCACTTT. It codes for CASSVESSYNSPLHF.

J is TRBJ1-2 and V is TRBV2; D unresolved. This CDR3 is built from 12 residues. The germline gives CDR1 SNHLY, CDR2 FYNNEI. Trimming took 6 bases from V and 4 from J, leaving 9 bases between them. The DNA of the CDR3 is TGTGCCAGCAGGGAGGACGTCTATGGCTACACCTTC. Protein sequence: CASREDVYGYTF.

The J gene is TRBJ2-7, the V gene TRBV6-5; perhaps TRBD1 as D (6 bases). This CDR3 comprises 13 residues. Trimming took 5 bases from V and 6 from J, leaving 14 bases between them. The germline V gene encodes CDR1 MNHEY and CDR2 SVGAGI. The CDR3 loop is CASSRYRAGEQYF. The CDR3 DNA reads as TGTGCCAGCAGTCGGTACAGGGCGGGCGAGCAGTACTTC.

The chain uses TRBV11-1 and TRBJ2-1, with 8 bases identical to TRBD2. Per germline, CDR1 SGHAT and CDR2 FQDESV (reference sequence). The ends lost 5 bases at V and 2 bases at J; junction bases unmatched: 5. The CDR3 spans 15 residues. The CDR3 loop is CASSVSGRTYNEQFF. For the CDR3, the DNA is TGTGCCAGCAGCGTAAGCGGGAGAACCTACAATGAGCAGTTCTTC.

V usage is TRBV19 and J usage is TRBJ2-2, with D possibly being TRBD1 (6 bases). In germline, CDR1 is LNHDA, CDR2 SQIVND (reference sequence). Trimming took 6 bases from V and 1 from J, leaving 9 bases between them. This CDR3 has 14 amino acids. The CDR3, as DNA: TGTGCCAGTAGGTTCAGGGGGAACACCGGGGAGCTGTTTTTT. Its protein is CASRFRGNTGELFF. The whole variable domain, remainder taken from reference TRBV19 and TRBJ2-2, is DGGITQSPKYLFRKEGQNVTLSCEQNLNHDAMYWYRQDPGQGLRLIYYSQIVNDFQKGDIAEGYSVSREKKESFPLTVTSAQKNPTAFYLCASRFRGNTGELFFGEGSRLTVL.